A selection of T cell receptor beta chains follows, all from one sample in a study of blood T cell repertoires in COVID-19. Here immunoSEQ multiplex PCR was the method, and the copy in TCRdb shows in-frame clones only, minus some. The sample includes about 76,000 clones, about 88% seen only once; the top ten take roughly 9.7%. The sequencing sample was made of peripheral blood. The receptors were gathered from a man aged 55 to 69 with COVID-19, enrolled during active disease. CDR3s include the opening cysteine and the closing phenylalanine or tryptophan. D genes are given only for firm matches. Rows give clone size only sometimes, using once, few, many, or a class for an expanded clone.

>TRBV28|TRBJ1-1|-|once
CASSLGGAGSTEAFF
TGTGCCAGCAGTTTGGGCGGCGCGGGGAGCACTGAAGCTTTCTTT
>TRBV6-5|TRBJ1-6|-|-
CASGRSGQSNSPLHF
TGTGCCAGCGGACGATCCGGACAAAGTAATTCACCCCTCCACTTT
>TRBV2|TRBJ1-2|-|-
CASQSGLANYGYTF
TGTGCCAGCCAGTCAGGCCTGGCTAACTATGGCTACACCTTC
>TRBV28|TRBJ1-2|-|-
CASSSQGDIYGYTF
TGTGCCAGCAGTTCCCAAGGGGACATCTATGGCTACACCTTC
>TRBV12-3/TRBV12-4|TRBJ2-7|-|-
CASSLRGEQYF
TGTGCCAGCAGTCTAAGGGGCGAGCAGTACTTC
>TRBV12-3/TRBV12-4|TRBJ2-7|-|-
CASSAMQANEQYF
TGTGCCAGCAGCGCGATGCAGGCGAACGAGCAGTACTTC
>TRBV19|TRBJ1-2|-|-
CASSPRGGGYTF
TGTGCCAGTAGTCCTCGGGGGGGTGGCTACACCTTC
>TRBV11-2|TRBJ2-1|-|-
CASSSQVVSYNEQFF
TGTGCCAGCAGCTCCCAAGTAGTTTCCTACAATGAGCAGTTCTTC
>TRBV5-1|TRBJ2-2|-|-
CASSPSGFYTGELFF
TGCGCCAGCAGCCCCTCAGGATTTTACACCGGGGAGCTGTTTTTT
>TRBV4-2|TRBJ2-1|TRBD2|-
CASSQEAETSGDWDEQFF
TGTGCCAGCAGCCAAGAGGCCGAGACTAGCGGGGATTGGGATGAGCAGTTCTTC
>TRBV11-3|TRBJ1-5|-|once
CASSLEGSVSNQPQHF
TGTGCCAGCAGCTTAGAAGGAAGCGTTAGCAATCAGCCCCAGCATTTT
>TRBV21-1|TRBJ2-1|-|-
CASTKIPSGGSGNEQFF
TGTGCCAGCACCAAGATACCTAGCGGGGGTAGTGGAAATGAGCAGTTCTTC
>TRBV6-5|TRBJ1-2|-|-
CASSYSIRGSIYGYTF
TGTGCCAGCAGTTACTCGATTCGGGGTTCGATCTATGGCTACACCTTC
>TRBV29-1|TRBJ2-7|TRBD1|-
CSVAPSGTGYEQYF
TGCAGCGTTGCACCCTCCGGGACAGGCTACGAGCAGTACTTC
>TRBV5-1|TRBJ2-2|TRBD2|-
CASSQGGGHTGELFF
TGCGCCAGCAGCCAAGGCGGGGGTCACACCGGGGAGCTGTTTTTT
>TRBV28|TRBJ1-5|-|-
CASRVTGNQPQHF
TGTGCCAGCAGGGTGACAGGCAATCAGCCCCAGCATTTT
>TRBV30|TRBJ1-4|-|-
CAWSTGLTNEKLFF
TGTGCCTGGTCTACAGGGTTGACTAATGAAAAACTGTTTTTT
>TRBV6-4|TRBJ1-2|TRBD1|-
CASSETTGGYGYTF
TGTGCCAGCAGTGAAACGACAGGGGGCTATGGCTACACCTTC
>TRBV5-1|TRBJ1-1|-|once
CASGPGGRAEAFF
TGCGCCAGCGGCCCAGGAGGGAGGGCAGAAGCTTTCTTT
>TRBV19|TRBJ2-1|-|-
CATRDSPRSNEQFF
TGTGCCACGCGGGACAGCCCTAGAAGCAATGAGCAGTTCTTC
>TRBV21-1|TRBJ2-7|-|-
CASSKGRQGRALYGGSYEQYF
TGTGCCAGCAGCAAGGGGCGCCAGGGTAGGGCCCTCTACGGGGGGAGTTACGAGCAGTACTTC
>TRBV7-6|TRBJ2-2|-|-
CASSLNTGRGSGTGELFF
TGTGCCAGCAGCTTAAATACGGGCAGGGGCTCTGGCACCGGGGAGCTGTTTTTT